These T cell receptor beta chains were read from a single sample in a study of blood T cells in healthy people across ages. TCRdb itself ran the 5' RACE reads through MiXCR, one entry per CDR3 protein. This repertoire shows roughly 2 million distinct CDR3 sequences, around half found once; its top ten account for approximately 2.1%. Sequences were obtained from blood. These receptor sequences come from a woman between 35 and 50 years old in good health. The conserved cysteine and the conserved F or W are not part of the CDR3 here. Fields, in order: J gene, V gene, CDR3 protein.

TRBJ1-1 TRBV4-3 ASSQDSGGAVDSEAF
TRBJ2-3 TRBV7-2 ASSFLGSSGGTTLTQY
TRBJ2-5 TRBV4-1 ASSLQGTSGIQETQY
TRBJ1-2 TRBV14 ASSQERGAIGGYT
TRBJ2-1 TRBV15 ATSKFRDIYNEQF
TRBJ2-1 TRBV20-1 SARGLLAGDSYIYNEQF
TRBJ2-7 TRBV20-1 SARPPSYYEQY
TRBJ2-4 TRBV28 ASSFTNLAKNIQY
TRBJ2-1 TRBV7-2 ASGMDRDGVQF
TRBJ1-4 TRBV12-3/TRBV12-4 ASSLETGGALSGKLF
TRBJ1-2 TRBV12-3/TRBV12-4 ASSLLSTDNGYT
TRBJ2-1 TRBV25-1 ASSEGRSYNEQF
. TRBV20-1 SVLSETQY
. TRBV29-1 SVGAGTGGFEQY
TRBJ2-1 TRBV6-2/TRBV6-3 ATRTGDNEQF
TRBJ2-3 TRBV3-1 ASSQDPAGGTQHTQY
TRBJ2-1 TRBV20-1 SASGSKREQF
. TRBV11-3 ASSLDVELAVEQY
TRBJ1-2 TRBV12-3/TRBV12-4 ASSLDRDGGYT
TRBJ2-5 TRBV7-9 ASSPLVARIQETQY
TRBJ2-5 TRBV7-7 ASSLKRAGGETQY
TRBJ2-3 TRBV3-1 ASSPASAGLDTQY
TRBJ2-1 TRBV6-5 ASRQTGAPGREQF
TRBJ2-1 TRBV20-1 SGHRDTTYNEQF
TRBJ2-1 TRBV7-2 ASSLDREGLGNEQF
TRBJ1-2 TRBV28 ASSRLGQGAKGYT
TRBJ1-2 TRBV15 ATSGRGYGYT
TRBJ2-1 TRBV25-1 ASSESGAGVVNEQF
TRBJ2-7 TRBV5-6 ASSDGQEPFYEQY
TRBJ2-5 TRBV4-1 ASSQYRDQETQY
TRBJ2-5 TRBV13 ASSLGLAGGDPQETQY
TRBJ2-3 TRBV6-6 ASSPNRGGSTDTQY
. TRBV29-1 SVEPGLAGGVSETQY